These 17 T cell receptor beta chains came from one sample sequenced in a study of OX40 agonist ivuxolimab in advanced cancers. TCRdb's copy holds only in-frame clones and misses some; the assay was immunoSEQ multiplex PCR. The data contain some 120,000 clones, 85% to 95% of them singletons. The sample in question was CD4+ or CD8+ T cells sorted from blood, obtained in a trial of the OX40 agonist ivuxolimab. The receptors were gathered from an adult with an advanced solid tumor such as melanoma, head and neck, liver or kidney cancer.

V gene TRBV19 combines with J gene TRBJ1-3, with D possibly TRBD1 on 5 matching bases. Germline CDR1 is LNHDA and CDR2 is SQIVND (reference sequence). Trimming cost V 5 bases and J 4 bases, with 18 bases left between them. The CDR3 covers 16 residues. This CDR3 reads CASSLLGQSFGNTIYF. The CDR3 DNA follows: TGTGCCAGTAGTCTCCTGGGGCAGTCTTTCGGAAACACCATATATTTT. Full variable domain (rest looked up from reference TRBV19 and TRBJ1-3): DGGITQSPKYLFRKEGQNVTLSCEQNLNHDAMYWYRQDPGQGLRLIYYSQIVNDFQKGDIAEGYSVSREKKESFPLTVTSAQKNPTAFYLCASSLLGQSFGNTIYFGEGSWLTVV.

CDR3 loop: CASSRPPRLGEQFF. CDR3 sequence (DNA): TGTGCCAGCAGCCGACCGCCCCGGCTCGGTGAGCAGTTCTTC. The V and J genes are TRBV6-5 and TRBJ2-1; D is unclear. The CDR3 is made up of 14 amino acids. Trimming left V 6 bases short and J 9 bases short, with 18 bases between. Germline lookup yields CDR1 MNHEY and CDR2 SVGAGI.

This rearrangement joins TRBV5-1 to TRBJ1-1; no definite D call. The CDR3 sequence is 14 residues long. Germline V CDR1 and CDR2: SGHRS, YFSETQ. V was clipped by 4 bases and J by 0 bases, with 10 bases between them. CDR3: CASSHLSVNTEAFF. In DNA form, the CDR3 reads TGCGCCAGCAGCCATCTCTCGGTGAACACTGAAGCTTTCTTT.

The chain carries TRBV29-1 and TRBJ1-1, with a possible D match to TRBD1 (6 bases). V shed 1 base and J shed 10 bases, with 19 bases lying between them. CDR1 and CDR2 (germline): SQVTM, ANQGSEA. The CDR3 extends over 14 amino acids. The CDR3 sequence: CSVEVSEGGWAAFF. CDR3 coding DNA: TGCAGCGTTGAAGTTAGTGAAGGGGGTTGGGCAGCTTTCTTT.

The chain links TRBV29-1 to TRBJ1-1; 9 bases match TRBD1. This CDR3 contains 14 residues. Unmatched junction bases numbered 7, after V lost 4 bases and J lost 4 bases. Germline CDR1 and CDR2: SQVTM and ANQGSEA. The CDR3 coding sequence is TGCAGCGTTGGGGGACCGGGACAGGGCACTGAAGCTTTCTTT. Encoded protein: CSVGGPGQGTEAFF.

V is TRBV19 and J is TRBJ2-3; unclear D gene. With 1 base removed from V and 0 bases from J, the gap between germline ends came to 11 bases. This CDR3 has 16 amino acids. Germline lookup yields CDR1 LNHDA and CDR2 SQIVND (reference sequence). The DNA of the CDR3 is TGTGCCAGTAGTATAGTCCCGGGCGATAGCACAGATACGCAGTATTTT. Protein sequence: CASSIVPGDSTDTQYF.

CDR3 nucleotide sequence: TGTGCCAGCAGTGGACAGGGCAGTAATCAGCCCCAGCATTTT. Its protein is CASSGQGSNQPQHF. The J gene is TRBJ1-5, the V gene TRBV2, with 7 bases fitting TRBD1. CDR3 length: 14 residues. Germline V CDR1 and CDR2: SNHLY, FYNNEI. Losses at the gene ends were 4 bases for V and 4 bases for J; bases not matched to a gene: 4.

The chain couples TRBV5-8 to TRBJ1-3, with 8 bases aligning to TRBD1. The germline V gene has CDR1 SGHTS and CDR2 YDEGEE. Unmatched junction bases numbered 3, after V lost 5 bases and J lost 2 bases. The CDR3 covers 14 residues. The CDR3 protein is CASRLTGAGNTIYF. In DNA form, the CDR3 reads TGTGCCAGCAGACTGACAGGGGCTGGAAACACCATATATTTT.

This chain uses TRBV7-6 with TRBJ2-3; 8 positions match TRBD1. The V gene's germline CDR1 is SGHVS and CDR2 FNYEAQ. The V gene end was trimmed by 3 bases and the J gene end by 2 bases; junction bases not matched to a gene: 1. This CDR3 has 14 amino acids. The CDR3 spells CASSLTGDTDTQYF. The CDR3 DNA is TGTGCCAGCAGCTTGACAGGGGACACAGATACGCAGTATTTT.

The gene calls are TRBV11-2 and TRBJ2-1; D remains unclear. In germline, CDR1 is SGHAT, CDR2 FQNNGV. Trimming took off 6 bases at V and 4 bases at J, with 16 bases between the two ends. CDR3 size: 15 residues. The CDR3 DNA sequence: TGTGCCAGCAGGGGGTGGGCGTCGTATTACAATGAGCAGTTCTTC. Protein: CASRGWASYYNEQFF.

The CDR3 sequence: CAIRDPGTGGYEQYF. The CDR3 coding sequence is TGTGCCATCAGGGACCCCGGGACAGGGGGGTACGAGCAGTACTTC. J is TRBJ2-5 and V is TRBV10-3; the match to TRBD1 covers 11 bases. The DNA end is a closer match to TRBJ2-7, so the J assignment may be wrong. The length of the CDR3 is 15 residues. Per germline, CDR1 ENHRY and CDR2 SYGVKD.

This rearrangement joins TRBV19 to TRBJ2-2; TRBD1 matches 7 bases. The V segment lost 9 bases and the J segment 0 bases; nucleotides outside the gene matches: 7. Germline V gene sequence: CDR1 LNHDA, CDR2 SQIVND (reference sequence). The CDR3 has 15 amino acids. The CDR3 DNA reads as TGTGCCAGCCGAGGGGGCGCAGCGAACACCGGGGAGCTGTTTTTT. Translated, it gives CASRGGAANTGELFF.

V is TRBV18 and J is TRBJ2-4, with 9 bases lining up with TRBD1. CDR1 and CDR2 (germline): KGHSH, LQKENI. The J segment lost 6 bases and the V segment lost 3 bases, leaving 6 bases of the junction unmatched. CDR3 size: 15 residues. In DNA, the CDR3 is TGTGCCAGCTCACCCCCGGACAGGGGTGGAAACATTCAGTACTTC. This sequence encodes CASSPPDRGGNIQYF.

The rearrangement links TRBV30 to TRBJ1-6; D is possibly TRBD1 (6 bases). This CDR3 has 13 residues. V was pared by 0 bases and J by 10 bases, with 10 bases between. Germline values: CDR1 GTSNPN, CDR2 SVGIG (reference sequence). For the CDR3, the DNA is TGTGCCTGGAGTGTAAACAGGGACTCACCCCTCCACTTT. It translates to CAWSVNRDSPLHF.

This clone has only one observation. The chain links TRBV2 to TRBJ1-5; D is unclear. Trimming shortened V by 10 bases and J by 2 bases, and 15 bases separated the two germline ends. CDR3 length: 14 amino acids. Germline V gives CDR1 SNHLY, CDR2 FYNNEI. The chain's CDR3 is CATKQSVGNQPQHF. DNA for the CDR3: TGTGCCACCAAACAGAGTGTGGGCAATCAGCCCCAGCATTTT.

The chain carries TRBV27 and TRBJ2-6; TRBD1 matches at 9 bases. V shed 3 bases, J shed 1 base, and the junction held 4 bases outside the gene matches. Germline values: CDR1 MNHEY, CDR2 SMNVEV (reference sequence). This CDR3 comprises 17 residues. Written as DNA, the CDR3 is TGTGCCAGCAGTTTCAACAGGGGGCGGTCTGGGGCCAACGTCCTGACTTTC. Its protein product is CASSFNRGRSGANVLTF.

This clone occurred a few times. The chain combines TRBV28 with TRBJ1-4; D gene unclear. This CDR3 spans 15 amino acids. The V end lost 8 bases, the J end lost 0 bases, and 13 bases lay between the germline ends. Germline CDR1 and CDR2: MDHEN and SYDVKM. The chain's CDR3 is CASFPQVATNEKLFF. CDR3 nucleotide sequence: TGTGCCAGCTTTCCCCAGGTTGCAACTAATGAAAAACTGTTTTTT. Together with reference TRBV28 and TRBJ1-4, the CDR3 gives the full variable domain: DVKVTQSSRYLVKRTGEKVFLECVQDMDHENMFWYRQDPGLGLRLIYFSYDVKMKEKGDIPEGYSVSREKKERFSLILESASTNQTSMYLCASFPQVATNEKLFFGSGTQLSVL.